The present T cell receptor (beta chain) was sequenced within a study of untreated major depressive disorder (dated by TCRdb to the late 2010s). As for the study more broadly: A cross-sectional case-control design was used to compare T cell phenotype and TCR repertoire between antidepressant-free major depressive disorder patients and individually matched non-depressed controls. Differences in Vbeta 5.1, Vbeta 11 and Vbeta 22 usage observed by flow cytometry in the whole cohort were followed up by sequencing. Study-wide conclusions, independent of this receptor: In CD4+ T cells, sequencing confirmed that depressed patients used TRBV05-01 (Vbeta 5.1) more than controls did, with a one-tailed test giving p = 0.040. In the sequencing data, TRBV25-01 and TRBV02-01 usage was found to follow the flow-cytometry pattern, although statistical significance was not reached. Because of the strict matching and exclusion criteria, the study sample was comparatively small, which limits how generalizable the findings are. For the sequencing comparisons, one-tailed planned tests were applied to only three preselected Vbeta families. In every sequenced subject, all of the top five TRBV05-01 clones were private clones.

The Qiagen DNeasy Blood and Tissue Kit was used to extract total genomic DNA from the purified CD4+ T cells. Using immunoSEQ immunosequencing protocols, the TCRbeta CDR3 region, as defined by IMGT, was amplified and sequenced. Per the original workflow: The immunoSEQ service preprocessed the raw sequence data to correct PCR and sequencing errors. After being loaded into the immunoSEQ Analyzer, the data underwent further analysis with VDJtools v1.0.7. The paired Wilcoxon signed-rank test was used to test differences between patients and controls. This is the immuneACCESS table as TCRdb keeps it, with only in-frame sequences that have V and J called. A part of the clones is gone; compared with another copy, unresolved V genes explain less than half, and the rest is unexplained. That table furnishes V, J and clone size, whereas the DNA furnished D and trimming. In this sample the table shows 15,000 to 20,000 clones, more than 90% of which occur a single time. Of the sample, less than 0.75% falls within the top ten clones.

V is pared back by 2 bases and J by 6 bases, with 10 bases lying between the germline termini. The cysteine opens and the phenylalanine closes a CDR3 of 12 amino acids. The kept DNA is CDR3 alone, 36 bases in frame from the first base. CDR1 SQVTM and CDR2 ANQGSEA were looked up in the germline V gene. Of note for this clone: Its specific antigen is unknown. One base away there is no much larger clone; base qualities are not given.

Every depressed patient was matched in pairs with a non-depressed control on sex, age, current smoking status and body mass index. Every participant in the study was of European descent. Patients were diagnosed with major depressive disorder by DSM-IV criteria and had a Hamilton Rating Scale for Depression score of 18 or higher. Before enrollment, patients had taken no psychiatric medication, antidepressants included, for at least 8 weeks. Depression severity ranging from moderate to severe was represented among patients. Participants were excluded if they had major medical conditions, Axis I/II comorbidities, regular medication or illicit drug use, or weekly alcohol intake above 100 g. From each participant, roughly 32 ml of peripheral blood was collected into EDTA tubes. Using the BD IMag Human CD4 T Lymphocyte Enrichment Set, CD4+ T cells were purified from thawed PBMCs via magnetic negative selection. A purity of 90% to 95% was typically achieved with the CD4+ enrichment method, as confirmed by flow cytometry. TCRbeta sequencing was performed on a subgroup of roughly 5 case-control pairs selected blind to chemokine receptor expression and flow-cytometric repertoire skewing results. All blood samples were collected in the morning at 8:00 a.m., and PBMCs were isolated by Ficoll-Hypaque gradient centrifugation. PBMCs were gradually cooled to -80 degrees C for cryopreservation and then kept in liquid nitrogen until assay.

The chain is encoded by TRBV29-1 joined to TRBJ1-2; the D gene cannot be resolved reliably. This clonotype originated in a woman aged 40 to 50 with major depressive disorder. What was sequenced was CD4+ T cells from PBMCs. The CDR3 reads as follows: CSVETVADGYTF. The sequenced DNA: TGCAGCGTTGAAACCGTCGCAGATGGCTACACCTTC.